The 19 T cell receptor beta chains presented below share a single source sample, sequenced in a study of T cell changes during pregnancy in multiple sclerosis. Clones were read by immunoSEQ multiplex PCR, and TCRdb kept only the in-frame ones, dropping some. The data contain about 79,000 clones, 93% of them singletons. The specimen comprised peripheral blood, sampled in the second trimester of pregnancy. Receptors originate from a female donor in good health, enrolled as a control in a pregnancy study.

The chain carries TRBV10-3 and TRBJ2-1, with TRBD2 as a possible D gene (6 bases). CDR3 length: 14 amino acids. V lost 8 bases and J 8 bases, leaving 19 bases between the germline ends. In germline, CDR1 is ENHRY, CDR2 SYGVKD. The CDR3 DNA is TGTGCCATCGGACGGGATTCGGGACTCGATGAGCAGTTCTTC. This encodes CAIGRDSGLDEQFF.

This clone was recorded once. The chain uses TRBV6-5 and TRBJ2-5; the D gene is possibly TRBD1 (5 bases). Matching the DNA end better, TRBJ2-7 makes the J call doubtful. Germline CDR1 reads MNHEY; CDR2 reads SVGAGI. This CDR3 has 15 residues. CDR3 sequence reads: CASSYSIQGSNEQYF. The CDR3 coding sequence is TGTGCCAGCAGTTACTCCATCCAGGGATCGAACGAGCAGTACTTC.

The chain employs TRBV30 and TRBJ1-5, with TRBD1 identical over 7 bases. With 3 bases clipped from V and 6 bases from J, the junction kept 8 bases outside the gene matches. CDR3 length: 14 residues. Germline V gene lookup returns CDR1 GTSNPN and CDR2 SVGIG (reference sequence). CDR3 DNA sequence: TGTGCCTGGAGGGATGACAGGGAGAGTCAGCCCCAGCATTTT. Encoded protein: CAWRDDRESQPQHF.

V usage is TRBV11-1 and J usage is TRBJ1-1, with 7 bases lining up with TRBD1. The CDR3 has 12 residues. The germline CDR1 and CDR2 sequences are SGHAT and FQDESV (reference sequence). Trimming removed 6 bases from V and 6 bases from J; junction bases left unmatched: 4. Here the CDR3 DNA reads TGTGCCAGCAGTTGGACAGGCTCTGAAGCTTTCTTT. Protein sequence: CASSWTGSEAFF. The full variable domain, rest sourced from reference TRBV11-1 and TRBJ1-1, is EAEVAQSPRYKITEKSQAVAFWCDPISGHATLYWYRQILGQGPELLVQFQDESVVDDSQLPKDRFSAERLKGVDSTLKIQPAELGDSAMYLCASSWTGSEAFFGQGTRLTVV.

This clone was observed a single time. Here the CDR3 reads CASSHTRDRVGDTQYF. The CDR3 region has the DNA TGCGCCAGCAGCCATACCCGGGACAGGGTTGGAGATACGCAGTATTTT. The V and J genes are TRBV4-3 and TRBJ2-3, with 9 bases that match TRBD1. Germline V gene sequence: CDR1 LGHNA, CDR2 YSLEER. CDR3 length: 16 residues. V lost 3 bases, J lost 5 bases, and 9 bases stayed unmatched.

This chain uses TRBV19 with TRBJ2-3; the match to TRBD2 covers 10 bases. Germline loops: CDR1 LNHDA, CDR2 SQIVND (reference sequence). V shed 9 bases, J shed 0 bases, and the junction held 9 bases outside the gene matches. This CDR3 contains 16 residues. CDR3 amino acids: CASSGTSAPSTDTQYF. The CDR3 nucleotides are TGTGCCAGCAGCGGGACTAGCGCTCCAAGCACAGATACGCAGTATTTT.

This chain links TRBV6-1 with TRBJ1-2; D not resolved. The CDR3 is 12 residues long. V was trimmed by 8 bases and J by 4 bases, leaving 11 bases between them. Germline CDR1 MNHNS, CDR2 SASEGT. CDR3 residues: CASGGRGYGYTF. CDR3 DNA sequence: TGTGCCAGCGGTGGTAGAGGCTATGGCTACACCTTC.

The rearrangement uses TRBV7-9 and TRBJ2-7; 7 bases are shared with TRBD1. The ends lost 5 bases at V and 6 bases at J; junction bases unmatched: 4. Germline CDR1 is SEHNR and CDR2 is FQNEAQ (reference sequence). The CDR3 runs 12 residues. The chain's CDR3 is CASSPGTVEQYF. The CDR3 nucleotides read TGTGCCAGCAGCCCAGGGACAGTCGAGCAGTACTTC.

This sequence joins TRBV5-6 and TRBJ1-2; 8 positions agree with TRBD1. CDR1 and CDR2 (germline): SGHDT, YYEEEE. The CDR3 contains 15 residues. J lost 4 bases, V lost 4 bases, and 9 bases had no gene match. CDR3 protein: CASSIGTGAAYGYTF. The CDR3 nucleotides read TGTGCCAGCAGCATCGGGACAGGTGCTGCCTATGGCTACACCTTC.

The chain's CDR3 is CATQYTGGGADTQYF. The DNA for the CDR3 is TGTGCCACCCAATACACAGGGGGTGGTGCAGATACGCAGTATTTT. This chain uses TRBV6-4 with TRBJ2-3; the match to TRBD1 covers 8 bases. V was pared by 10 bases and J by 4 bases, with 13 bases of the junction left unmatched. The CDR3 has 15 residues. CDR1 MRHNA and CDR2 SNTAGT come from the germline V gene.

The genes are TRBV7-8 and TRBJ2-5, with D maybe TRBD1 (6 bases). The CDR3 is made up of 15 amino acids. Trimming pared 6 bases from V and 1 base from J, leaving 15 bases between. Germline CDR1 SGHVS, CDR2 FQNEAQ. Here the CDR3 DNA reads TGTGCCAGCAGAAACAGGGACGCCCCCCAAGAGACCCAGTACTTC. Its translation is CASRNRDAPQETQYF.

V and J are TRBV2 and TRBJ2-3; the D gene is possibly TRBD2 (6 bases). CDR3 size: 15 residues. Trimming took off 4 bases at V and 2 bases at J, with 13 bases between the two ends. Germline loops: CDR1 SNHLY, CDR2 FYNNEI. The CDR3 here is CASSGVAENTDTQYF. In DNA, the CDR3 is TGTGCCAGCAGTGGGGTAGCGGAGAACACAGATACGCAGTATTTT.

This clone was recorded once. The chain links TRBV7-8 to TRBJ2-3; 7 bases fit TRBD2. Germline assignment: CDR1 SGHVS and CDR2 FQNEAQ. The trim removed 1 base at V and 0 bases at J, leaving 10 bases unmatched. The CDR3 has 18 amino acids. Here the CDR3 reads CASSLVLRGEQSTDTQYF. DNA of the CDR3: TGTGCCAGCAGCTTAGTCCTTCGGGGGGAACAAAGCACAGATACGCAGTATTTT.

The chain employs TRBV11-2 and TRBJ2-7, with D maybe TRBD2 (6 bases). Trimming pared 6 bases from V and 0 bases from J, leaving 18 bases between. CDR3 length: 16 amino acids. The germline CDR1 and CDR2 sequences are SGHAT and FQNNGV. The chain's CDR3 is CASRALGGIRSYEQYF. DNA of the CDR3: TGTGCCAGCAGGGCTTTGGGGGGTATACGCTCCTACGAGCAGTACTTC.

The chain carries TRBV6-6 and TRBJ2-1; a weak D match, TRBD2 (5 bases). There are 11 residues in the CDR3. The germline V gene encodes CDR1 MNHNY and CDR2 SVGAGI (reference sequence). V shed 2 bases and J shed 9 bases, with 5 bases lying between them. In DNA form, the CDR3 reads TGTGCCAGCAGTTACGCGGGTGAGCAGTTCTTC. Its translation: CASSYAGEQFF.

In this sample, this clone turned up once. The rearrangement uses TRBV4-1 and TRBJ1-2; TRBD1 matches 8 bases. With V trimmed by 4 bases and J by 4 bases, 11 bases remained unmatched. CDR1 is MGHRA, CDR2 YSYEKL, per germline. The CDR3 extends over 16 amino acids. For the CDR3, the DNA is TGCGCCAGCAGCCTGGAAGCGGCACAGGGGGGCTATGGCTACACCTTC. Encoded protein: CASSLEAAQGGYGYTF.

This rearrangement joins TRBV7-9 to TRBJ2-7; a possible D gene is TRBD1 (6 bases). This CDR3 comprises 15 residues. CDR1 SEHNR and CDR2 FQNEAQ come from the germline V gene (reference sequence). The V end lost 5 bases, the J end lost 0 bases, and 14 bases lay between the germline ends. CDR3 sequence: CASSPRTESSYEQYF. The CDR3 nucleotides are TGTGCCAGCAGCCCGCGGACAGAGAGCTCCTACGAGCAGTACTTC.

The chain recombines TRBV4-1 with TRBJ2-5; 9 bases fit TRBD2. This CDR3 region has 15 residues. V was clipped by 0 bases and J by 10 bases; unmatched bases: 9. Per the germline V gene, CDR1 is MGHRA and CDR2 is YSYEKL. DNA for the CDR3: TGCGCCAGCAGCCAAGATCGGGGACTAGCCAGGGACCAGTACTTC. Translating it yields CASSQDRGLARDQYF.

This chain links TRBV7-2 with TRBJ2-7, with D perhaps TRBD2 (6 bases). This CDR3 comprises 15 residues. From germline, CDR1 is SGHTA and CDR2 FQGNSA. Trimming removed 1 base at V and 1 base at J, with 11 bases between. CDR3 DNA: TGTGCCAGCAGCTTAGTAGGGGCGGGGTCCTACGAGCAGTACTTC. It encodes CASSLVGAGSYEQYF.